Each of the 18 T cell receptor beta chains below was sequenced from the same sample in a study of blood T cell repertoires in COVID-19. Some clones are missing from TCRdb's copy, which holds only in-frame ones; the method was immunoSEQ multiplex PCR. The table lists fewer than 250,000 clones, 85% of them singletons. Input material: peripheral blood. The receptors were gathered from a woman aged 55-69 years with active or convalescent COVID-19.

V gene TRBV5-1 combines with J gene TRBJ1-1, with D possibly TRBD1 on 5 matching bases. The CDR3 has 14 residues. The V end was cut by 0 bases, the J end by 5 bases, with 11 bases between. The V gene's germline CDR1 is SGHRS and CDR2 YFSETQ. The CDR3 sequence is CASSLVLGPTEAFF. The CDR3 DNA reads TGCGCCAGCAGCTTGGTTCTGGGGCCGACTGAAGCTTTCTTT.

This clone was seen just once. The gene calls are TRBV5-1 and TRBJ1-1; D remains unclear. The CDR3 spans 12 residues. Germline values: CDR1 SGHRS, CDR2 YFSETQ. Trimming removed 2 bases from V and 6 bases from J, with 8 bases in between. The CDR3 sequence: CASSFDTAEAFF. CDR3 DNA sequence: TGCGCCAGCAGCTTCGACACCGCTGAAGCTTTCTTT.

This clone came up a few times. CDR3 sequence: CASSITGANQPQHF. CDR3 coding DNA: TGTGCCAGTAGTATAACAGGGGCGAATCAGCCCCAGCATTTT. V is TRBV19 and J is TRBJ1-5, with TRBD1 matching over 7 bases. This CDR3 spans 14 amino acids. Losses at the gene ends were 2 bases for V and 4 bases for J; bases not matched to a gene: 2. In germline, CDR1 is LNHDA, CDR2 SQIVND (reference sequence).

V is TRBV5-5 and J is TRBJ1-2, with TRBD1 matching over 12 bases. The CDR3 extends over 15 amino acids. Germline trimming cut 4 bases from V and 6 bases from J; bases unmatched to any gene: 7. Germline assignment: CDR1 SGHKS and CDR2 YYEKEE (reference sequence). CDR3 sequence (DNA): TGTGCCAGCAGCCTCCTCGGGACAGGGGGCCATGGCTACACCTTC. Translated, it gives CASSLLGTGGHGYTF.

V gene TRBV2 combines with J gene TRBJ2-3, with 10 bases aligning to TRBD2. This CDR3 comprises 17 residues. J lost 4 bases, V lost 2 bases, and 9 bases had no gene match. Germline-derived CDR1 and CDR2 are SNHLY and FYNNEI. In DNA, the CDR3 is TGTGCCAGCAGTGAAACCAGCGGGAGGGCCTGGGCAGATACGCAGTATTTT. Amino acid sequence: CASSETSGRAWADTQYF.

This chain uses TRBV5-6 with TRBJ2-1; TRBD2 matches 10 bases. This CDR3 has 14 amino acids. Germline loops: CDR1 SGHDT, CDR2 YYEEEE. The V gene end was trimmed by 4 bases and the J gene end by 9 bases; junction bases not matched to a gene: 7. CDR3 region: CASSGGTSVSEQFF. The CDR3 DNA is TGTGCCAGCAGCGGGGGGACTAGCGTGTCTGAGCAGTTCTTC. The whole variable domain, remainder taken from reference TRBV5-6 and TRBJ2-1, is DAGVTQSPTHLIKTRGQQVTLRCSPKSGHDTVSWYQQALGQGPQFIFQYYEEEERQRGNFPDRFSGHQFPNYSSELNVNALLLGDSALYLCASSGGTSVSEQFFGPGTRLTVL.

J is TRBJ1-5 and V is TRBV7-9, with D unclear. The germline V gene has CDR1 SEHNR and CDR2 FQNEAQ (reference sequence). The CDR3 runs 14 residues. The V gene lost 1 base and the J gene lost 6 bases, with 10 bases spanning the gap. The CDR3 sequence: CASSLGPEGQPQHF. The CDR3 region has the DNA TGTGCCAGCAGCTTAGGACCGGAGGGTCAGCCCCAGCATTTT.

This chain uses TRBV5-1 with TRBJ2-5; D possibly corresponds to TRBD1 (6 bases). Germline V CDR1 and CDR2: SGHRS, YFSETQ. The CDR3 totals 13 residues. With 2 bases removed from V and 3 bases from J, the gap between germline ends came to 8 bases. CDR3 region: CASSLQGEETQYF. Written as DNA, the CDR3 is TGCGCCAGCAGCTTACAGGGAGAAGAGACCCAGTACTTC.

The rearrangement links TRBV29-1 to TRBJ1-1; TRBD1 might be the D (6 bases). CDR3 length equals 14 residues. Germline loops: CDR1 SQVTM, CDR2 ANQGSEA. V was cut by 5 bases and J by 1 base, with 14 bases left in between. The chain's CDR3 is CSVHQTGQNTEAFF. DNA of the CDR3: TGCAGCGTTCACCAGACAGGTCAGAACACTGAAGCTTTCTTT.

The chain joins TRBV6-5 to TRBJ1-1; D uncertain. CDR1 MNHEY and CDR2 SVGAGI come from the germline V gene. The CDR3 sequence is 13 residues long. The V and J ends lost 7 bases and 10 bases respectively, with 19 bases between them. The CDR3 region is CASIGSLVGRAFF. In DNA, the CDR3 is TGTGCCAGCATCGGGAGCCTCGTCGGGCGAGCTTTCTTT.

The chain has TRBV5-1 and TRBJ1-4; TRBD1 matches at 8 bases. With 5 bases clipped from V and 0 bases from J, the junction kept 6 bases outside the gene matches. Germline CDR1 is SGHRS and CDR2 is YFSETQ. This CDR3 has 16 residues. The CDR3 coding sequence is TGCGCCAGCAGAACCGGGACAGGAACAACTAATGAAAAACTGTTTTTT. It translates to CASRTGTGTTNEKLFF.

V usage is TRBV3-1 (or the pseudogene TRBV3-2) and J usage is TRBJ2-3, with TRBD2 matching over 9 bases. The CDR3 covers 17 residues. After removal of 1 base from V and 6 bases from J, the junction contained 11 bases not matched to a gene. Germline V gives CDR1 LGHDT, CDR2 YNNKEL (reference sequence). The CDR3 sequence is CASSQVRGAGGPDTQYF. DNA of the CDR3: TGTGCCAGCAGCCAAGTTCGGGGGGCGGGAGGGCCTGATACGCAGTATTTT.

In its sample, this clone was seen a few times. This chain links TRBV5-1 with TRBJ2-1; 8 bases line up with TRBD2. The CDR3 spans 16 residues. J was trimmed by 5 bases and V by 0 bases; bases with no gene match: 7. The V gene's germline CDR1 is SGHRS and CDR2 YFSETQ. The CDR3 nucleotides are TGCGCCAGCAGCTTGGGGGGCGGGAGGAAGAACAATGAGCAGTTCTTC. Translation gives CASSLGGGRKNNEQFF.

This clone was seen once. The rearrangement uses TRBV19 and TRBJ2-5; the match to TRBD2 covers 8 bases. Germline CDR1 is LNHDA and CDR2 is SQIVND (reference sequence). The CDR3 is 16 amino acids. After removal of 6 bases from V and 5 bases from J, the junction contained 14 bases not matched to a gene. CDR3 sequence (DNA): TGTGCCAGTAGCGGGAGCGGGGGACCTGGGAGGGAGACCCAGTACTTC. Its protein is CASSGSGGPGRETQYF.

The rearrangement links TRBV29-1 to TRBJ1-1, with D unclear. Trimming stripped 8 bases from V and 4 bases from J, with 14 bases between. CDR1 is SQVTM and CDR2 is ANQGSEA in the germline V gene. The length of the CDR3 is 12 residues. The CDR3 sequence: CSSSWSGTEAFF. In DNA, the CDR3 is TGCAGCTCGTCATGGTCGGGCACTGAAGCTTTCTTT.

In DNA, the CDR3 is TGTGCCAGCAGCTCCATCAGCGGGGACACAGATACGCAGTATTTT. This codes for CASSSISGDTDTQYF. The chain has TRBV5-6 and TRBJ2-3, with 7 bases aligning to TRBD2. V trimming: 3 bases; J trimming: 2 bases; junction bases outside the gene matches: 6. The CDR3 covers 15 residues. Germline V gene sequence: CDR1 SGHDT, CDR2 YYEEEE.

The V gene is TRBV18, the J gene TRBJ2-7; tentatively, D is TRBD2 (5 bases). The V and J ends lost 4 bases and 3 bases respectively, with 16 bases between them. CDR1 and CDR2 (germline): KGHSH, LQKENI. This CDR3 has 15 amino acids. CDR3: CASSREPPKNYEQYV. CDR3 nucleotide sequence: TGTGCCAGCTCACGGGAGCCGCCAAAGAACTACGAGCAGTACGTC.

The J gene is TRBJ2-3, the V gene TRBV3-1 (or the pseudogene TRBV3-2), with a weak D call TRBD2 (6 bases). CDR1 and CDR2 from the germline V gene are LGHDT and YNNKEL (reference sequence). This CDR3 has 17 amino acids. V lost 0 bases to trimming and J lost 0 bases, with 13 bases between them. CDR3 sequence (DNA): TGTGCCAGCAGCCAAGATTGGGAGGCGGTGAGCACAGATACGCAGTATTTT. It codes for CASSQDWEAVSTDTQYF.